What follows is one TCR beta chain and its context. The source of the sample is a study of cytomegalovirus exposure and HLA in healthy donors. Looked up from germline, CDR1 is LNHDA and CDR2 is SQIVND (reference sequence). Trimming left V 9 bases short and J 4 bases short, with 15 bases between. The CDR3 sequence is 13 residues long. The study ran its PCR with 60 Vbeta and 13 Jbeta primers. Sequencing was performed with immunoSEQ multiplex PCR; in TCRdb, only in-frame clones are kept and a portion is missing. Its listing shows around 37,000 clones. The TCR sequence derives from a human donor in good health. The chain is built from TRBV19 and TRBJ1-1, with a possible D match to TRBD1 (6 bases). Input material: PBMCs. Here the CDR3 DNA reads TGTGCCAGCGCAAACAGGGTGGGCACTGAAGCTTTCTTT. Amino acids: CASANRVGTEAFF. The whole variable domain, remainder taken from reference TRBV19 and TRBJ1-1, is DGGITQSPKYLFRKEGQNVTLSCEQNLNHDAMYWYRQDPGQGLRLIYYSQIVNDFQKGDIAEGYSVSREKKESFPLTVTSAQKNPTAFYLCASANRVGTEAFFGQGTRLTVV.